This T cell receptor beta chain derives from a study of T cells in Graves' hyperthyroidism and ophthalmopathy. CDR3 length equals 13 residues. Germline V lookup: CDR1 MGHDK, CDR2 SYGVNS. Unmatched junction bases numbered 8, after V lost 8 bases and J lost 5 bases. The diagnostic basis comprised clinical symptoms, serum thyroxine and TRAb, thyroid ultrasound and orbital computed tomography. RNA transcripts gave rise to amplified TCR beta CDR3 regions. Carried out on the TCR CDR3, a first-round RT-PCR used the HTBI primer set. TCRdb fed the multiplex PCR reads into MiXCR, producing one record per CDR3 protein. The sample has approximately 600,000 distinct CDR3 sequences, approximately 15% seen once.

Input material: blood. The genes are TRBV25-1 and TRBJ1-1; 7 nucleotides agree with TRBD1. The clonotype originates from a woman in her late teens or twenties with Graves' ophthalmopathy. In DNA, the CDR3 is TGTGCCAGCTCTAGGGGGCTGGGGACTGAAGCTTTCTTT. Protein product: CASSRGLGTEAFF.